Following are 11 T cell receptor beta chains from one sample sequenced in a study of blood T cell repertoires in COVID-19. The data were produced by immunoSEQ multiplex PCR, yet TCRdb's version contains in-frame clones alone and is incomplete. Found here are 95,000 to 150,000 clones, around 86% of them singletons; the top ten hold 25% to 30%. Sequencing was done on a sample of peripheral blood. The receptors here all came from a woman aged 70-85 years with acute or convalescent COVID-19.

V usage is TRBV19 and J usage is TRBJ1-3; D ambiguous. Germline V CDR1 and CDR2: LNHDA, SQIVND (reference sequence). The CDR3 extends over 13 amino acids. Trimming pared 5 bases from V and 8 bases from J, leaving 13 bases between. This chain's CDR3 is CASSPPSRDTIYF. In DNA, the CDR3 is TGTGCCAGTAGTCCCCCGAGTCGAGACACCATATATTTT.

The V and J genes are TRBV19 and TRBJ1-2; D perhaps matches TRBD1 (5 bases). CDR3 length: 12 residues. V was pared by 5 bases and J by 7 bases, with 11 bases between. CDR1 is LNHDA, CDR2 SQIVND, per germline (reference sequence). The CDR3 nucleotides read TGTGCCAGTAGTGACAGTGCTTCTGGCTACACCTTC. Translation: CASSDSASGYTF.

This clone was seen a single time. The chain links TRBV2 to TRBJ2-2, with 8 nucleotides matching TRBD2. Looked up from germline, CDR1 is SNHLY and CDR2 is FYNNEI. Trimming took 8 bases from V and 0 from J; bases not matched to a gene: 2. The CDR3 consists of 14 residues. CDR3 in DNA: TGTGCCAGCCGGGGGGGCCCGAACACCGGGGAGCTGTTTTTT. Translated, it gives CASRGGPNTGELFF.

The chain is built from TRBV19 and TRBJ1-5; possible D gene TRBD1, 5 bases. Deletions cut 7 bases from V and 0 bases from J, with 16 bases between. The CDR3 loop spans 16 amino acids. Germline assignment: CDR1 LNHDA and CDR2 SQIVND (reference sequence). The CDR3 bases are TGTGCCAGTACCGGAGGGGCAGTCTATAGCAATCAGCCCCAGCATTTT. Amino acids: CASTGGAVYSNQPQHF. The full variable domain, rest sourced from reference TRBV19 and TRBJ1-5, is DGGITQSPKYLFRKEGQNVTLSCEQNLNHDAMYWYRQDPGQGLRLIYYSQIVNDFQKGDIAEGYSVSREKKESFPLTVTSAQKNPTAFYLCASTGGAVYSNQPQHFGDGTRLSIL.

This chain connects TRBV10-3 to TRBJ2-7, with TRBD1 matching 7 bases. Germline assignment: CDR1 ENHRY and CDR2 SYGVKD. V was clipped by 7 bases and J by 0 bases; unmatched bases: 9. The CDR3 consists of 15 residues. CDR3 in amino acids: CAINSPGQSSYEQYF. The DNA for the CDR3 is TGTGCCATCAACTCCCCGGGACAGAGCTCCTACGAGCAGTACTTC.

The rearrangement links TRBV3-1 (or the pseudogene TRBV3-2) to TRBJ1-4, with D uncertain. CDR3 size: 13 residues. Looked up from germline, CDR1 is LGHDT and CDR2 is YNNKEL (reference sequence). Deletions cut 4 bases from V and 8 bases from J, with 11 bases between. The CDR3 region is CASSLVVEEKLFF. CDR3 nucleotides: TGTGCCAGCAGCCTCGTCGTGGAGGAAAAACTGTTTTTT.

The chain links TRBV2 to TRBJ1-3; D might be TRBD1 (5 bases). Trimming left V 7 bases short and J 0 bases short, with 13 bases between. Germline lookup yields CDR1 SNHLY and CDR2 FYNNEI. The CDR3 contains 15 residues. The CDR3 DNA sequence: TGTGCCAGCAATCGGGGGATCAGCTCTGGAAACACCATATATTTT. It codes for CASNRGISSGNTIYF.

On this clone: Other DNA sequences in the same sample also yield this CDR3. This chain connects TRBV12-3 or TRBV12-4 to TRBJ2-5; no clear D. V gave up 3 bases and J gave up 2 bases, with 4 bases separating them. The CDR3 covers 12 residues. The CDR3 DNA sequence: TGTGCCAGCAGTTTCGGGCAAGAGACCCAGTACTTC. Protein product: CASSFGQETQYF.

The chain has TRBV9 and TRBJ1-6, with TRBD1 matching 8 bases. J was trimmed by 14 bases and V by 3 bases; bases with no gene match: 7. CDR3 size: 13 residues. From germline, CDR1 is SGDLS and CDR2 YYNGEE. The CDR3 DNA is TGTGCCAGCAGCGGCAGGACAGGGTTCTCCCTCCACTTT. As protein: CASSGRTGFSLHF.

The CDR3 DNA reads TGTGCCAGTAGTATAGTCCCCAGCTATGGCTACACCTTC. This translates into CASSIVPSYGYTF. The chain is built from TRBV19 and TRBJ1-2, with D unclear. CDR1 and CDR2 (germline): LNHDA, SQIVND (reference sequence). This CDR3 spans 13 amino acids. Trimming pared 1 base from V and 4 bases from J, leaving 7 bases between.

The V and J genes are TRBV24-1 and TRBJ2-5; D unresolved. The germline V and J ends were trimmed by 5 bases and 2 bases, with 14 bases remaining between them. Germline V gene sequence: CDR1 KGHDR, CDR2 SFDVKD. The CDR3 runs 15 residues. This CDR3 is CATSVRSGIQETQYF. As DNA, the CDR3 is TGTGCCACCAGTGTAAGGTCAGGAATTCAAGAGACCCAGTACTTC.